Below are 11 T cell receptor beta chains sequenced from a single sample in a study of T-cell memory formation after mild COVID-19. TCRdb re-derived calls from the 5' RACE reads in MiXCR, one entry per CDR3 protein. Counted here are about 350,000 distinct CDR3 sequences, around 15% occurring once; the ten biggest clones make up about 24%. Sequenced: PBMCs or a T cell subset sorted from them (not recorded which). The source is a man in his late teens or twenties who had mild COVID-19 (a few samples of this study predate the infection). Cell type and time point are not known.

About this clonotype itself: This clone may be a read error of a much larger clone one base away. The genes are TRBV19 and TRBJ2-7, with D perhaps matching TRBD2 (6 bases). Trimming pared 4 bases from V and 1 base from J, leaving 17 bases between. The germline V gene has CDR1 LNHDA and CDR2 SQIVND (reference sequence). The CDR3 totals 16 residues. DNA of the CDR3: TGTGCCAGTAGTAGGGGAGGAGGGGTCGCATCCTACGAGCAGTACGTC. Protein: CASSRGGGVASYEQYV.

This clonotype was seen at least ten times. The chain links TRBV5-1 to TRBJ2-7; tentative D call: TRBD2 (6 bases). Germline assignment: CDR1 SGHRS and CDR2 YFSETQ. The V end lost 4 bases, the J end lost 0 bases, and 14 bases lay between the germline ends. This CDR3 comprises 15 residues. CDR3 sequence (DNA): TGCGCCAGCAGCCCGGGACTCCTAAACTCCTACGAGCAGTACGTC. Amino acids: CASSPGLLNSYEQYV.

This clonotype appeared many times. This chain joins TRBV5-5 and TRBJ2-3; 8 nucleotides agree with TRBD2. The ends lost 1 base at V and 0 bases at J; junction bases unmatched: 7. The germline CDR1 and CDR2 sequences are SGHKS and YYEKEE (reference sequence). CDR3 size: 17 residues. The CDR3 loop is CASSLQAGAVSTDTQYF. The CDR3 bases are TGTGCCAGCAGCTTGCAAGCGGGGGCTGTGAGCACAGATACGCAGTATTTT.

Ten or more counts support this clonotype. The chain joins TRBV5-1 to TRBJ2-3, with D possibly being TRBD1 or TRBD2 (6 bases each). CDR3 size: 13 residues. Trimming removed 3 bases from V and 2 bases from J, with 7 bases in between. Germline CDR1 is SGHRS and CDR2 is YFSETQ. CDR3 loop: CASSWGATDTQYF. The CDR3 DNA reads as TGCGCCAGCAGCTGGGGGGCCACAGATACGCAGTATTTT.

The rearrangement joins TRBV25-1 to TRBJ2-2; D may be TRBD1 or TRBD2 (5 bases each). The germline V gene has CDR1 MGHDK and CDR2 SYGVNS. This CDR3 spans 13 amino acids. V was trimmed by 6 bases and J by 7 bases, leaving 12 bases between them. The CDR3 loop is CASRTPGGGELFF. CDR3 coding DNA: TGTGCCAGCAGGACACCTGGGGGCGGGGAGCTGTTTTTT.

This clonotype was recorded at least ten times. One junction end disagrees with the germline gene, perhaps due to a read error. The chain recombines TRBV5-1 with TRBJ2-3; D may be TRBD2 (7 bases). The CDR3 runs 14 residues. The germline gives CDR1 SGHRS, CDR2 YFSETQ. This CDR3 is CASSFGGPTDTQYF. CDR3 sequence (DNA): TGTGCCAGCAGCTTCGGGGGGCCCACAGATACGCAGTATTTT.

In its sample, this clonotype was seen a few times. V gene TRBV15 combines with J gene TRBJ1-5, with D possibly matching TRBD1 (5 bases). V shed 0 bases and J shed 7 bases, with 13 bases lying between them. CDR3 length equals 15 residues. CDR1 is LNHNV and CDR2 is YYDKDF in the germline V gene (reference sequence). CDR3 region: CATSRDFGGYQPQHF. CDR3 in DNA: TGTGCCACCAGCAGAGATTTCGGGGGTTACCAGCCCCAGCATTTT.

This sequence joins TRBV4-2 and TRBJ1-1; 8 bases fit TRBD1. Germline V CDR1 and CDR2: LGHNA, YNFKEQ. The CDR3 is 16 amino acids. The V gene end was trimmed by 3 bases and the J gene end by 4 bases; junction bases not matched to a gene: 10. The CDR3 DNA reads TGTGCCAGCAGCCATACCGCGGGACAGGCGCCCACTGAAGCTTTCTTT. Translating it yields CASSHTAGQAPTEAFF.

The CDR3 DNA sequence: TGTGCCAGCACCTCGAGGGAGCGGGGGGTCGGAAATGAGCAGTTCTTC. This gives the protein CASTSRERGVGNEQFF. This sequence joins TRBV6-2 or TRBV6-3 and TRBJ2-1; 9 nucleotides agree with TRBD2. CDR3 length equals 16 residues. The junction had 14 bases not matched to a gene; V was cut back by 7 bases and J by 7 bases. Germline V gene sequence: CDR1 MNHEY, CDR2 SVGEGT.

This clonotype was counted many times. The chain is built from TRBV10-3 and TRBJ1-2; D uncertain. This CDR3 comprises 13 residues. The germline V and J ends were trimmed by 2 bases and 0 bases, with 4 bases remaining between them. Germline CDR1 ENHRY, CDR2 SYGVKD. The CDR3 DNA reads as TGTGCCATCAGTGAGGGGGCTAACTATGGCTACACCTTC. It yields the protein CAISEGANYGYTF.

This clonotype has a count of ten or more. J is TRBJ2-1 and V is TRBV15; a weak D match, TRBD2 (5 bases). V gave up 0 bases and J gave up 0 bases, with 12 bases separating them. This CDR3 region has 17 residues. CDR1 and CDR2 from the germline V gene are LNHNV and YYDKDF (reference sequence). CDR3 protein: CATSRDQNGVSYNEQFF. The CDR3 DNA sequence: TGTGCCACCAGCAGAGATCAGAACGGGGTCTCCTACAATGAGCAGTTCTTC.